This entry lists 27 T cell receptor beta chains sequenced from one sample in a study of cytomegalovirus exposure and HLA in healthy donors. The study ran its PCR with 60 Vbeta and 13 Jbeta primers. TCRdb keeps only in-frame clones here, not all; method: immunoSEQ multiplex PCR. Of approximately 140,000 clones listed, under 85% are singletons. The sequencing sample was made of PBMCs. The receptors here all came from a boy aged 5-17 years in good health and CMV-seronegative.

The chain links TRBV6-4 to TRBJ2-3; 9 nucleotides align to TRBD1. This CDR3 is 15 amino acids long. V lost 3 bases to trimming and J lost 1 base; unmatched junction nucleotides: 2. Germline CDR1 and CDR2: MRHNA and SNTAGT. The CDR3 spells CASSERTGGTDTQYF. For the CDR3, the DNA is TGTGCCAGCAGTGAGAGGACAGGGGGCACAGATACGCAGTATTTT.

V is TRBV5-1 and J is TRBJ2-7; D is unresolved. CDR3 length: 12 amino acids. V was trimmed by 0 bases and J by 6 bases, leaving 7 bases between them. CDR1 and CDR2 (germline): SGHRS, YFSETQ. The CDR3 reads CASSLAPSEQYF. As DNA, the CDR3 is TGCGCCAGCAGCTTGGCCCCCTCCGAGCAGTACTTC.

This rearrangement joins TRBV7-6 to TRBJ2-3, with D perhaps TRBD2 (6 bases). The V gene lost 0 bases and the J gene lost 0 bases, with 10 bases spanning the gap. The CDR3 has 16 amino acids. The germline CDR1 and CDR2 sequences are SGHVS and FNYEAQ. CDR3 in amino acids: CASSLARAGSTDTQYF. The CDR3 DNA follows: TGTGCCAGCAGCTTAGCGCGGGCGGGGAGCACAGATACGCAGTATTTT.

This clone was seen a single time. The V and J genes are TRBV7-8 and TRBJ1-1, with a possible D match to TRBD1 (6 bases). Germline values: CDR1 SGHVS, CDR2 FQNEAQ. This CDR3 is built from 15 residues. Trimming removed 4 bases at V and 4 bases at J, with 16 bases between. The CDR3 DNA reads TGTGCCAGCAGCTCCTACACCAGGGGTTTCACTGAAGCTTTCTTT. Encoded protein: CASSSYTRGFTEAFF.

With regard to this clone: At the DNA level, this CDR3 is encoded by other sequences in the same sample as well. The CDR3 region has the DNA TGTGCCAGCAGCCCCGGAGGGAACACTGAAGCTTTCTTT. Translating gives CASSPGGNTEAFF. V usage is TRBV5-4 and J usage is TRBJ1-1; D not certain. V lost 4 bases and J 1 base, leaving 8 bases between the germline ends. Germline V gene sequence: CDR1 SGHNT, CDR2 YYREEE (reference sequence). CDR3 length equals 13 residues.

The V and J genes are TRBV6-6 and TRBJ2-7, with 7 bases that match TRBD1. CDR3 size: 15 residues. V was clipped by 2 bases and J by 4 bases; unmatched bases: 8. In germline, CDR1 is MNHNY, CDR2 SVGAGI (reference sequence). CDR3 nucleotide sequence: TGTGCCAGCAGTTACCCTGGACAGGCCGAGTACGAGCAGTACTTC. Encoded protein: CASSYPGQAEYEQYF.

The genes are TRBV9 and TRBJ2-1; perhaps TRBD2 as D (6 bases). Germline V gives CDR1 SGDLS, CDR2 YYNGEE. The CDR3 has 13 amino acids. Trimming stripped 3 bases from V and 8 bases from J, with 12 bases between. The CDR3 loop is CASSERLGHEQFF. As DNA, the CDR3 is TGTGCCAGCAGCGAGAGACTAGGACATGAGCAGTTCTTC.

This clone appeared once. The chain joins TRBV5-4 to TRBJ2-1; tentatively, D is TRBD2 (5 bases). V lost 3 bases to trimming and J lost 6 bases, with 10 bases between them. Germline values: CDR1 SGHNT, CDR2 YYREEE (reference sequence). This CDR3 has 13 amino acids. CDR3 protein: CASSSPSTNEQFF. CDR3 nucleotides: TGTGCCAGCAGCTCCCCTAGCACCAATGAGCAGTTCTTC.

The J gene is TRBJ2-7, the V gene TRBV4-1; weak D call: TRBD1 (5 bases). The CDR3 extends over 15 amino acids. V lost 0 bases, J lost 4 bases, and 13 bases lay in between. CDR1 and CDR2 (germline): MGHRA, YSYEKL. CDR3 nucleotide sequence: TGCGCCAGCAGCCAAGATTCAGGGTCGGCGTACGAGCAGTACTTC. Its translation is CASSQDSGSAYEQYF.

CDR3: CASSFSGWETQYF. The CDR3, as DNA: TGTGCCAGCAGCTTCTCGGGATGGGAGACCCAGTACTTC. This chain joins TRBV5-4 and TRBJ2-5; TRBD2 might be the D (5 bases). The germline V gene encodes CDR1 SGHNT and CDR2 YYREEE (reference sequence). Trimming took off 2 bases at V and 5 bases at J, with 10 bases between the two ends. The length of the CDR3 is 13 residues.

Turning to this clone: This sample also contains other DNA sequences that code for the same CDR3. The chain has TRBV7-9 and TRBJ1-6; D possibly corresponds to TRBD1 (5 bases). The germline V gene has CDR1 SEHNR and CDR2 FQNEAQ (reference sequence). V was shortened by 3 bases and J by 6 bases, with 12 bases between the two germline ends. The CDR3 runs 15 residues. The CDR3 spells CASSLAGGGNSPLHF. CDR3 DNA sequence: TGTGCCAGCAGCTTGGCGGGGGGAGGTAATTCACCCCTCCACTTT.

This clone was counted a few times. This chain links TRBV4-1 with TRBJ2-5; 7 bases line up with TRBD2. The CDR3 contains 13 residues. Germline CDR1 MGHRA, CDR2 YSYEKL. V was pared by 8 bases and J by 4 bases, with 7 bases of the junction left unmatched. This chain's CDR3 is CASGGVSVETQYF. CDR3 nucleotides: TGCGCCAGCGGGGGGGTGAGTGTAGAGACCCAGTACTTC.

In nucleotides, the CDR3 is TGTGCCAGCAGCTCTGGGACTAGCGTCTACGAGCAGTACTTC. Translation: CASSSGTSVYEQYF. The V and J genes are TRBV7-9 and TRBJ2-7; 10 nucleotides agree with TRBD2. CDR1 and CDR2 (germline): SEHNR, FQNEAQ (reference sequence). This CDR3 comprises 14 residues. The V gene end was trimmed by 4 bases and the J gene end by 3 bases; junction bases not matched to a gene: 3.

The gene calls are TRBV19 and TRBJ1-1; perhaps TRBD1 as D (6 bases). The length of the CDR3 is 13 residues. Germline V CDR1 and CDR2: LNHDA, SQIVND (reference sequence). V was clipped by 4 bases and J by 9 bases, with 15 bases between them. For the CDR3, the DNA is TGTGCCAGTAGTACAACAGGGACGCAGAAAGCTTTCTTT. Translating gives CASSTTGTQKAFF.

This chain connects TRBV6-6 to TRBJ1-5; possible D gene TRBD1, 5 bases. The V end was cut by 6 bases, the J end by 5 bases, with 17 bases between. The CDR3 totals 15 residues. Germline V gene lookup returns CDR1 MNHNY and CDR2 SVGAGI (reference sequence). CDR3 bases: TGTGCCAGCAGGGGAGGGGTAGGGAGATATCAGCCCCAGCATTTT. It is translated as CASRGGVGRYQPQHF.

The rearrangement joins TRBV4-1 to TRBJ2-7; TRBD2 aligns across 7 bases. The CDR3 sequence is 15 residues long. J gave up 2 bases and V 1 base, and 5 bases lay outside the gene matches. Germline V gene sequence: CDR1 MGHRA, CDR2 YSYEKL. This CDR3 is CASSQGRTSAYEQYF. CDR3 DNA: TGCGCCAGCAGCCAAGGCCGGACTAGTGCCTACGAGCAGTACTTC.

The chain links TRBV29-1 to TRBJ2-3, with 7 bases that match TRBD1. From germline, CDR1 is SQVTM and CDR2 ANQGSEA. CDR3 length: 14 residues. V lost 6 bases to trimming and J lost 4 bases; unmatched junction nucleotides: 10. The CDR3 DNA is TGCAGCGTCGCAGCACAGGGGCGTCCAGATACGCAGTATTTT. It encodes CSVAAQGRPDTQYF.

J is TRBJ2-2 and V is TRBV5-6, with 8 positions matching TRBD2. The V gene end was trimmed by 2 bases and the J gene end by 6 bases; junction bases not matched to a gene: 9. The CDR3 has 16 amino acids. Germline V gives CDR1 SGHDT, CDR2 YYEEEE. CDR3 residues: CASSLPATSVSGELFF. The CDR3 DNA reads TGTGCCAGCAGCTTACCTGCGACTAGCGTTTCCGGGGAGCTGTTTTTT.

The rearrangement links TRBV7-3 to TRBJ2-3; 8 nucleotides match TRBD1. J lost 4 bases, V lost 5 bases, and 5 bases had no gene match. This CDR3 is built from 14 residues. The germline CDR1 and CDR2 sequences are SGHTA and FQGTGA. The DNA for the CDR3 is TGTGCCAGCAGCCAGGGGGCGCGTGCAGATACGCAGTATTTT. This sequence encodes CASSQGARADTQYF.

The count of this clone is one. The chain couples TRBV2 to TRBJ1-2; TRBD1 agrees at 7 bases. Germline values: CDR1 SNHLY, CDR2 FYNNEI. V lost 4 bases, J lost 8 bases, and 7 bases stayed unmatched. This CDR3 spans 13 amino acids. The CDR3 loop is CASSATGDQGYTF. CDR3 in DNA: TGTGCCAGCAGTGCTACAGGGGACCAAGGCTACACCTTC.

This chain links TRBV7-9 with TRBJ2-7, with D possibly being TRBD1 (6 bases). The germline V gene has CDR1 SEHNR and CDR2 FQNEAQ (reference sequence). V lost 7 bases to trimming and J lost 2 bases, with 24 bases between them. This CDR3 has 17 residues. CDR3 loop: CASTYFGGTLKTYEQYF. The CDR3 nucleotides are TGTGCCAGCACCTACTTCGGTGGGACACTCAAGACCTACGAGCAGTACTTC.

The gene calls are TRBV18 and TRBJ2-7; D perhaps matches TRBD2 (7 bases). There are 14 residues in the CDR3. V lost 2 bases to trimming and J lost 4 bases, with 12 bases between them. Germline V gene data show CDR1 as KGHSH and CDR2 as LQKENI. CDR3 amino acids: CASSPTQGGYEQYF. CDR3 nucleotide sequence: TGTGCCAGCTCACCAACACAGGGAGGGTACGAGCAGTACTTC.

The chain is built from TRBV4-1 and TRBJ1-5; TRBD1 agrees at 8 bases. V lost 1 base, J lost 5 bases, and 10 bases stayed unmatched. Germline assignment: CDR1 MGHRA and CDR2 YSYEKL. This CDR3 comprises 17 residues. As DNA, the CDR3 is TGCGCCAGCAGCCAAGGGACAGGGAGGGTTAGTGATCAGCCCCAGCATTTT. This sequence encodes CASSQGTGRVSDQPQHF.

This chain links TRBV4-1 with TRBJ2-3, with 9 bases matching TRBD1. V shed 4 bases and J 4 bases; nucleotides not matched to a gene: 9. The germline V gene has CDR1 MGHRA and CDR2 YSYEKL. The CDR3 covers 16 residues. The CDR3 DNA reads TGCGCCAGCAGCCTACGCCGGGACAGGGTTTCAGATACGCAGTATTTT. It codes for CASSLRRDRVSDTQYF.

The chain is built from TRBV4-2 and TRBJ2-7; D is unresolved. In germline, CDR1 is LGHNA, CDR2 YNFKEQ. The germline V and J ends were trimmed by 0 bases and 4 bases, with 4 bases remaining between them. The CDR3 has 12 amino acids. The CDR3 DNA reads TGTGCCAGCAGCCAAGATCGGTACGAGCAGTACTTC. This codes for CASSQDRYEQYF.

This clone showed up just a few times. The chain carries TRBV29-1 and TRBJ1-1, with D maybe TRBD1 (5 bases). This CDR3 has 15 amino acids. Germline CDR1 is SQVTM and CDR2 is ANQGSEA. V lost 4 bases to trimming and J lost 5 bases, with 20 bases between them. CDR3 amino acids: CSVAYRGWLETEAFF. CDR3 in DNA: TGCAGCGTTGCCTACCGGGGGTGGTTGGAAACTGAAGCTTTCTTT.

The chain uses TRBV6-5 and TRBJ2-7, with 8 bases matching TRBD2. With V trimmed by 6 bases and J by 4 bases, 8 bases remained unmatched. CDR1 and CDR2 (germline): MNHEY, SVGAGI. The CDR3 is made up of 14 amino acids. This chain's CDR3 is CASRGAGGRYEQYF. CDR3 in DNA: TGTGCCAGCAGGGGGGCGGGGGGACGTTACGAGCAGTACTTC.